The table lists the clone carrying this T cell receptor beta chain with many counts. No antigen is known for it. Generated by immunoSEQ multiplex PCR, the TCRdb table keeps only in-frame clones and is missing some. This table holds tens of thousands of clones, about 76% found once. The CDR3 is 16 amino acids. V was clipped by 4 bases and J by 0 bases, with 12 bases between them. Germline-derived CDR1 and CDR2 are MNHEY and SVGAGI. The data belong to a study of OX40 agonist ivuxolimab in advanced cancers. Study-wide results and limits: Still undetermined is the antigen specificity of the expanded peripheral T cells. Certain nonresponders likewise exhibited a low normalized T-cell clonal expansion.

The receptor comes from an adult with an advanced solid tumor such as melanoma, head and neck, liver or kidney cancer. The sample consisted of CD4+ or CD8+ T cells sorted from blood, taken in a trial of the OX40 agonist ivuxolimab. This chain uses TRBV6-5 with TRBJ2-2; D might be TRBD1 (5 bases). The CDR3 DNA reads as TGTGCCAGCAGTTTCTCTGACAGTCCGAACACCGGGGAGCTGTTTTTT. This codes for CASSFSDSPNTGELFF.